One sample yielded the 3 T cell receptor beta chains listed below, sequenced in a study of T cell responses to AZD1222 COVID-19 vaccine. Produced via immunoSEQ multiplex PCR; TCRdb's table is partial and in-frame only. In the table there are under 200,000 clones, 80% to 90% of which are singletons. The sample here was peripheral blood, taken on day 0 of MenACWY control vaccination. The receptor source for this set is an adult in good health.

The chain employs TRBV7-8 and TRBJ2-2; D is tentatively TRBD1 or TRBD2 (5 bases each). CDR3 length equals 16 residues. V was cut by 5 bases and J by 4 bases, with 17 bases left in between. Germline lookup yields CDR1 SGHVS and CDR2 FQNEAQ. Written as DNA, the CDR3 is TGTGCCAGCAGCCGGCAAGAGGGGCCTCGCACCGGGGAGCTGTTTTTT. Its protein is CASSRQEGPRTGELFF.

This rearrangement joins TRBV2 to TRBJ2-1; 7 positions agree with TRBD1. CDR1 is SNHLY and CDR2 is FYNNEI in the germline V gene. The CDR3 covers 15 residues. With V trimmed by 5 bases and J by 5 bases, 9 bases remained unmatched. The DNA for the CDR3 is TGTGCCAGCAGTTCCCCGAGGGGGCTAGACAATGAGCAGTTCTTC. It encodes CASSSPRGLDNEQFF.

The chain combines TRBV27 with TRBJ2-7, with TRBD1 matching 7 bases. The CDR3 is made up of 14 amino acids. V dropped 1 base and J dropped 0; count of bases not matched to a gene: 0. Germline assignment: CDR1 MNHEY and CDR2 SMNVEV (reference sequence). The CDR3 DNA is TGTGCCAGCAGTTTATACAGGGGCTCCTACGAGCAGTACTTC. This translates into CASSLYRGSYEQYF.